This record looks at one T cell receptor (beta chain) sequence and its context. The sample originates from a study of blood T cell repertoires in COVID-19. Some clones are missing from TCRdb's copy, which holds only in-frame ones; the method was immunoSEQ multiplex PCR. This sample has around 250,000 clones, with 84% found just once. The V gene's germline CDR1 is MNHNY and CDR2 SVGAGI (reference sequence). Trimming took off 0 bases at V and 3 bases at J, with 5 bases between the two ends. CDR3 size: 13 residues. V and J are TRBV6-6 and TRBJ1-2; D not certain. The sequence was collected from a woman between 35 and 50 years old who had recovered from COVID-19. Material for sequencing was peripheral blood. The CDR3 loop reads CASSYSRDYGYTF. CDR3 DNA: TGTGCCAGCAGTTACTCGAGAGACTATGGCTACACCTTC.